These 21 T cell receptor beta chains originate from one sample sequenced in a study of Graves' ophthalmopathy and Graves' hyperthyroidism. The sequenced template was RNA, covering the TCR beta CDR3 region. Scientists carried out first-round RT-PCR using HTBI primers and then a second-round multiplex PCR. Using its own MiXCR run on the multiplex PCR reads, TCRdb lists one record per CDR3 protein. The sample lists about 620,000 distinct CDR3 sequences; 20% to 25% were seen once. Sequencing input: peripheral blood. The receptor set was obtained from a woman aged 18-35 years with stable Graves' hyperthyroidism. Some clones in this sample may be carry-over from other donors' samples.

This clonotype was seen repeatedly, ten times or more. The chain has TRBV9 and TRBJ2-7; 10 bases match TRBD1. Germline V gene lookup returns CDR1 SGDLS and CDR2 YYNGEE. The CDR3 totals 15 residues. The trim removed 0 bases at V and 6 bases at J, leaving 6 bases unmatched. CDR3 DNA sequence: TGTGCCAGCAGCGTAGTGGGACAGGGGCGGGCCGAGCAGTACTTC. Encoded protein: CASSVVGQGRAEQYF.

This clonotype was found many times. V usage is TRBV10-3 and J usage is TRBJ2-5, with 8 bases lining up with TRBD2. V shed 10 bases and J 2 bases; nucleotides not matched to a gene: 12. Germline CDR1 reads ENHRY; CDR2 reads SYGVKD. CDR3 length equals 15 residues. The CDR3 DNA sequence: TGTGCCACCGGGGATGGCGGGGGGTCACAAGAGACCCAGTACTTC. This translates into CATGDGGGSQETQYF.

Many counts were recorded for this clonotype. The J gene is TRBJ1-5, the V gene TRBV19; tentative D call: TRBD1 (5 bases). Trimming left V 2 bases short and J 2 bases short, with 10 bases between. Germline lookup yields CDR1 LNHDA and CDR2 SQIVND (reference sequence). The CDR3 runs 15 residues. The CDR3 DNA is TGTGCCAGTAGTATATGGGGCCAGGGCAATCAGCCCCAGCATTTT. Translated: CASSIWGQGNQPQHF. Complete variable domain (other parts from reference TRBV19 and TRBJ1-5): DGGITQSPKYLFRKEGQNVTLSCEQNLNHDAMYWYRQDPGQGLRLIYYSQIVNDFQKGDIAEGYSVSREKKESFPLTVTSAQKNPTAFYLCASSIWGQGNQPQHFGDGTRLSIL.

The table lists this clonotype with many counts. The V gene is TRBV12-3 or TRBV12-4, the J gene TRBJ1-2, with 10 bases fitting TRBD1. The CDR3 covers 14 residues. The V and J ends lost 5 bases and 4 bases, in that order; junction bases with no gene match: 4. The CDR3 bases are TGTGCCAGCAGTGATCGGACAGGGGGCTATGGCTACACCTTC. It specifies CASSDRTGGYGYTF.

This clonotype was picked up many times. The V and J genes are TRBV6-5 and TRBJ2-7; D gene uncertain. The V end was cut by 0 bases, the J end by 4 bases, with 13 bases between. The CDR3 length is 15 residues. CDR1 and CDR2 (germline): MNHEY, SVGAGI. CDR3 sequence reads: CASSYSFSDLYEQYF. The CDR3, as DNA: TGTGCCAGCAGTTACTCGTTCTCAGATCTATACGAGCAGTACTTC.

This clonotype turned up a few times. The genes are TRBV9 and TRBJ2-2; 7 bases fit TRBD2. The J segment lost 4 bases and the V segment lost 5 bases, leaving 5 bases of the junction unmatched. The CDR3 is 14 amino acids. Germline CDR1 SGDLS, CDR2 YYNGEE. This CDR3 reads CASRVTGGTGELFF. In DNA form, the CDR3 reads TGTGCCAGCAGGGTTACGGGGGGCACCGGGGAGCTGTTTTTT.

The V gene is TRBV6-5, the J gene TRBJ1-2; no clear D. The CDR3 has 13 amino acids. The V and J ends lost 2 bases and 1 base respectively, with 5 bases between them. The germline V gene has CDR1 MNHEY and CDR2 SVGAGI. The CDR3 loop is CASSYEVNYGYTF. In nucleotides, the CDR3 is TGTGCCAGCAGTTACGAGGTTAACTATGGCTACACCTTC.

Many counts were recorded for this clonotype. This chain's CDR3 is CASSRDYANTGELFF. As DNA, the CDR3 is TGTGCCAGCAGCCGGGACTACGCGAACACCGGGGAGCTGTTTTTT. The gene calls are TRBV27 and TRBJ2-2, with 7 bases aligning to TRBD2. From germline, CDR1 is MNHEY and CDR2 SMNVEV (reference sequence). The V and J ends lost 6 bases and 0 bases, in that order; junction bases with no gene match: 4. The CDR3 is made up of 15 amino acids.

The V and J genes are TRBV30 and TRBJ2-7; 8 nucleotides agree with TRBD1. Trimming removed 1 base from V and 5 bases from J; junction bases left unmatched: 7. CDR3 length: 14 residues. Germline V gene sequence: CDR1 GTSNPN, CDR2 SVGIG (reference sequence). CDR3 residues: CAWSATRTGHEQYF. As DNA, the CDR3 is TGTGCCTGGAGTGCTACCAGGACAGGGCACGAGCAGTACTTC.

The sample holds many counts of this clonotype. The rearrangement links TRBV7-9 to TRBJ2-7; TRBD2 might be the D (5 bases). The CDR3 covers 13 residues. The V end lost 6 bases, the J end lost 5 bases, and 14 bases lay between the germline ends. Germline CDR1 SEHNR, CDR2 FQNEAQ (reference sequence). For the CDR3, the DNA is TGTGCCAGCAGGAATCGGAGGTTCGACGAGCAGTACTTC. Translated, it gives CASRNRRFDEQYF.

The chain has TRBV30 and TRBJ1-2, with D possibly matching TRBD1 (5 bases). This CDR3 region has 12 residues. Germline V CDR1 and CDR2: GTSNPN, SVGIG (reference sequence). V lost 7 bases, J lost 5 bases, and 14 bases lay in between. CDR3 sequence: CAFQQVIYGYTF. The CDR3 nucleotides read TGTGCCTTTCAACAGGTGATATATGGCTACACCTTC.

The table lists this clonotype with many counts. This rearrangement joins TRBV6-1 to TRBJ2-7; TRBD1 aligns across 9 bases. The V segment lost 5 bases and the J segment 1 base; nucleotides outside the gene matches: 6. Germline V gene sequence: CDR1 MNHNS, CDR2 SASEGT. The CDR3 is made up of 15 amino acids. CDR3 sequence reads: CASSPYGQGSYEQYF. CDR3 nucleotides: TGTGCCAGCAGTCCCTACGGACAGGGGTCCTACGAGCAGTACTTC.

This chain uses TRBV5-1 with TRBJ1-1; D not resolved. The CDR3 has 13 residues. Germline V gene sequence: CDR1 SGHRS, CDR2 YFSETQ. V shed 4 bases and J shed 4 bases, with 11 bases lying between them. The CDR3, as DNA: TGCGCCAGCAGCAGCAGATTGAGCACTGAAGCTTTCTTT. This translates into CASSSRLSTEAFF.

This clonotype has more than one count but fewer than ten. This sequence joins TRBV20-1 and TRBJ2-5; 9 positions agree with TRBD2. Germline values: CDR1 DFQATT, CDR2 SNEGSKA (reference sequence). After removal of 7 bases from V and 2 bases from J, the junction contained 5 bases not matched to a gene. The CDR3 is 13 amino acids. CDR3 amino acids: CSVSSGRQETQYF. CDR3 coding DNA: TGCAGTGTTAGTAGCGGGAGACAAGAGACCCAGTACTTC.

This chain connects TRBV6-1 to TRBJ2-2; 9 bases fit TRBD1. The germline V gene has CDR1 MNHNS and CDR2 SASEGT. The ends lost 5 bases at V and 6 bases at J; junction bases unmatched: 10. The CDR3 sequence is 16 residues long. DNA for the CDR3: TGTGCCAGCAGTCGATCCGGGACAGGGAGGGCCGGGGAGCTGTTTTTT. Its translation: CASSRSGTGRAGELFF.

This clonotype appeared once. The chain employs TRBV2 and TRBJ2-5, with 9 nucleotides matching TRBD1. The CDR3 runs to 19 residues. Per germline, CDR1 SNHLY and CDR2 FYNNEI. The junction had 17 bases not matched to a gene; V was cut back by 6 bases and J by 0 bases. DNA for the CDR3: TGTGCCAGCAGAAGAAGCTACCCCGCCGGGACAGGGTACCAAGAGACCCAGTACTTC. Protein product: CASRRSYPAGTGYQETQYF. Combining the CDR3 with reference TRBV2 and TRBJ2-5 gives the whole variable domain EPEVTQTPSHQVTQMGQEVILRCVPISNHLYFYWYRQILGQKVEFLVSFYNNEISEKSEIFDDQFSVERPDGSNFTLKIRSTKLEDSAMYFCASRRSYPAGTGYQETQYFGPGTRLLVL.

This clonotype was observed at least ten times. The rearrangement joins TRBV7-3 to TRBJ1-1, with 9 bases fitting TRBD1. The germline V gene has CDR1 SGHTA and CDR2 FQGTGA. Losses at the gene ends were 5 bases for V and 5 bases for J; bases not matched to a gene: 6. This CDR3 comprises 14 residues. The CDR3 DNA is TGTGCCAGCAGCGCCACCGGACAGGGGACTGAAGCTTTCTTT. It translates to CASSATGQGTEAFF.

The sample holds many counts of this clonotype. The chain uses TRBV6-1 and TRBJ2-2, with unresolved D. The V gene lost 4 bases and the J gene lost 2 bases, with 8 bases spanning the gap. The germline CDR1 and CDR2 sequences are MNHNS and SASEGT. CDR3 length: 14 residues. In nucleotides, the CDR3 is TGTGCCAGCAGTGTTGAGCCCAACACCGGGGAGCTGTTTTTT. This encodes CASSVEPNTGELFF.

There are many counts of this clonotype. CDR3 sequence (DNA): TGTGCCAGCAGTTACAGCCTGGAGTATGGCTACACCTTC. This gives the protein CASSYSLEYGYTF. The chain joins TRBV6-5 to TRBJ1-2; unclear D gene. Germline CDR1 is MNHEY and CDR2 is SVGAGI. V lost 2 bases to trimming and J lost 5 bases, with 9 bases between them. The CDR3 spans 13 residues.

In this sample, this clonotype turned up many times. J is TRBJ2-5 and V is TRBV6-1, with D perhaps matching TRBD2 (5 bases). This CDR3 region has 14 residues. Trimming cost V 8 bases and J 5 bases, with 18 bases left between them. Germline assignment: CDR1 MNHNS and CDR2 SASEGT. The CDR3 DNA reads TGTGCCAGCGGACTGGGGTTGAATGAGGAGACCCAGTACTTC. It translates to CASGLGLNEETQYF.

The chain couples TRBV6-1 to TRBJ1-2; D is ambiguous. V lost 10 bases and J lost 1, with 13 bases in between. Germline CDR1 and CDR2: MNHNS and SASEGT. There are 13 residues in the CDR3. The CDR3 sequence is CAISTEINYGYTF. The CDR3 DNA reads TGTGCCATCTCGACCGAGATTAACTATGGCTACACCTTC.